This TCR beta chain originates from a study of blood T cells in healthy people across ages. Whole-study findings and limits: Diversity of TCR beta per million T cells declined in a roughly linear way with age. Unknown donor CMV status possibly confounded expanded clonotype changes.

Concerning this clonotype itself: The antigen remains unidentified.

Then a second PCR, running about 7 to 11 cycles, was carried out with a sample-barcoded 5' primer and a J-beta primer mix. TCRdb passed the 5' RACE reads through MiXCR, listing each CDR3 protein once. The sample records hundreds of thousands of distinct CDR3 sequences, around 54% being singletons. Looked up from germline, CDR1 is KGHDR and CDR2 is SFDVKD. With V trimmed by 3 bases and J by 6 bases, 5 bases remained unmatched. There are 15 residues in the CDR3. This sequence was found in a man in his 60s in good health. The chain uses TRBV24-1 and TRBJ2-1, with 9 bases that match TRBD2. The sequenced material came from blood. DNA for the CDR3: TGTGCCACCAGTGATACCGGGACTAGCAGCAATGAGCAGTTCTTC. This sequence encodes CATSDTGTSSNEQFF.